This T cell receptor (beta chain) came from a study of Ad26.COV2.S vaccination and SARS-CoV-2 variants. In the study overall: Within the COV1001 Ad26.COV2.S trial arm, the donor was enrolled. Ad26.COV2.S shots went into the muscle once or twice, 56 days apart.

The treatment here: over 15 received Ad26.COV2.S at low or high dose, single or two shots; several received placebo; per-sample allocation not given. At day 63 after the first vaccine or placebo injection, samples were drawn. SARS-CoV-2 spike from the Wuhan strain was encoded by the vaccine, an Ad26 vector. Repertoires were generated with immunoSEQ multiplex PCR, while TCRdb's copy carries only in-frame clones and drops some. This repertoire shows about 350,000 clones, 85% found once; its top ten account for roughly 3.3%. As regards this clone: What it recognizes is unknown.

General observations from the study: Participants in the vaccine arm had higher spike-specific TCR breadth; placebo recipients had lower.

The CDR3 spans 11 residues. Germline V gene sequence: CDR1 MNHEY, CDR2 SVGEGT. The V end lost 2 bases, the J end lost 8 bases, and 3 bases lay between the germline ends. The TCR comes from a person aged 18 to 65 who received the Ad26.COV2.S COVID-19 vaccine or a placebo. The chain carries TRBV6-2 or TRBV6-3 and TRBJ1-4; D gene uncertain. The specimen was peripheral blood, collected in a trial of Ad26.COV2.S vaccine versus placebo. The DNA of the CDR3 is TGTGCCAGCAGTTACCTGGAAAAACTGTTTTTT. Encoded protein: CASSYLEKLFF.